This T cell receptor (beta chain) was documented in a study of beta chain features in type 1 diabetes. General study findings and limits: Sampled from patients, naive, central memory and Treg TCRB repertoires appeared more similar than those sampled from healthy donors.

Investigators reverse transcribed all isolated RNA, so they sequenced expressed TCRB transcripts. TCRdb's table, derived via immunoSEQ multiplex PCR, lists solely in-frame clones and lacks some. Altogether 900,000 or so clones are present, roughly 16% being singletons, with the ten largest covering 0.02% to 0.03%. The J segment lost 2 bases and the V segment lost 1 base, leaving 11 bases of the junction unmatched. The CDR3 runs to 18 residues. Germline-derived CDR1 and CDR2 are SNHLY and FYNNEI. For this clone: Its antigen is unidentified.

This rearrangement joins TRBV2 to TRBJ2-5; 9 nucleotides align to TRBD2. The TCR sequence derives from a woman aged 18-35 years in good health. Material: naive CD4+ T cells from blood. The DNA for the CDR3 is TGTGCCAGCAGTGAAGACCCTCGAACTAGCGGGCCACAAGAGACCCAGTACTTC. This codes for CASSEDPRTSGPQETQYF.